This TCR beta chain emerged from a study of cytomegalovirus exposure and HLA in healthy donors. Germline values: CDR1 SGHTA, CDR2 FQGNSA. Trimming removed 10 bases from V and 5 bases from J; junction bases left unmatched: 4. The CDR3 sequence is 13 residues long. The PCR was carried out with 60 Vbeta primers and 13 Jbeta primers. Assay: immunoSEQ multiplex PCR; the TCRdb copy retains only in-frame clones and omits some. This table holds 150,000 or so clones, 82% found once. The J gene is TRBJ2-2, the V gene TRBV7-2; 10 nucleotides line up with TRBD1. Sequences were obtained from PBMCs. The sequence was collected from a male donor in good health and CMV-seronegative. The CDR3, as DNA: TGTGCCACCGGGACAGGGGATACCGGGGAGCTGTTTTTT. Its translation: CATGTGDTGELFF.